The entry below gives a single T cell receptor (beta chain) sequence along with its context. The data derive from a study of blood T cell repertoires in COVID-19. Trimming left V 3 bases short and J 7 bases short, with 12 bases between. This CDR3 comprises 14 residues. Germline lookup yields CDR1 LNHDA and CDR2 SQIVND (reference sequence). In the authors' workflow: For nucleated cells, counts were estimated from reference gene primer amplification. Generated by immunoSEQ multiplex PCR, the TCRdb table keeps only in-frame clones and is missing some. D and trimming were read from the DNA, whereas the V and J calls and clone size are those reported in that table. Seen here are approximately 220,000 clones, around nine tenths observed once, and the top ten hold 4%.

The rearrangement links TRBV19 to TRBJ1-4, with D maybe TRBD1 (6 bases). The sequence came from a woman in her 30s with acute COVID-19. The sample comprised PBMCs or T cells enriched from blood (not recorded which). In DNA, the CDR3 is TGTGCCAGTAGTATCTGGGGGGGCGGTGAAAAACTGTTTTTT. Translated: CASSIWGGGEKLFF.